This is a list of T cell receptor beta chains from one sample in a study of shared clonotypes between healthy human individuals. Measured with immunoSEQ multiplex PCR; TCRdb has only the in-frame clones, and not every one. The sample includes roughly 500,000 clones, 70% to 80% of them seen just once. The sequenced sample consisted of PBMCs. These receptors were obtained from a woman aged 40 to 50 in good health. Some clones in this sample may be carry-over from other donors' samples. The CDR3 runs from the conserved cysteine through the conserved F or W. A D gene is named only where the DNA matches it firmly. Some rows have no size entry. The others give once, few or many, or a class for an expanded clone.

CDR3 protein: CSVSLSYEQYF
CDR3 DNA: TGCAGCGTTTCGTTAAGCTACGAGCAGTACTTC
clone size: -
J gene: TRBJ2-7
V gene: TRBV29-1
D gene: -

CDR3 protein: CASSMGGQTLGETQYF
CDR3 DNA: TGTGCCAGTAGTATGGGAGGACAGACGCTTGGAGAGACCCAGTACTTC
clone size: -
J gene: TRBJ2-5
V gene: TRBV19
D gene: -

CDR3 protein: CASSEGGDTYEQYF
CDR3 DNA: TGTGCCAGCAGTGAGGGGGGGGATACCTACGAGCAGTACTTC
clone size: -
J gene: TRBJ2-7
V gene: TRBV2
D gene: TRBD2

CDR3 protein: CASSTPGELEGYTF
CDR3 DNA: TGTGCCAGCAGCACGCCAGGGGAATTGGAGGGCTACACCTTC
clone size: once
J gene: TRBJ1-2
V gene: TRBV7-2
D gene: -

CDR3 protein: CASSPGGGVTEAFF
CDR3 DNA: TGTGCCAGCAGCCCCGGGGGGGGCGTTACTGAAGCTTTCTTT
clone size: -
J gene: TRBJ1-1
V gene: TRBV28
D gene: -

CDR3 protein: CASSRDTSNEKLFF
CDR3 DNA: TGTGCCAGCAGTCGGGACACCTCTAATGAAAAACTGTTTTTT
clone size: -
J gene: TRBJ1-4
V gene: TRBV7-9
D gene: -

CDR3 protein: CASSLGRGDEKLFF
CDR3 DNA: TGTGCCAGCAGCCTCGGCAGGGGAGATGAAAAACTGTTTTTT
clone size: -
J gene: TRBJ1-4
V gene: TRBV7-9
D gene: -

CDR3 protein: CASLVRERESHNEQFF
CDR3 DNA: TGTGCCAGCCTGGTGCGAGAGCGGGAGTCCCACAATGAGCAGTTCTTC
clone size: -
J gene: TRBJ2-1
V gene: TRBV7-8
D gene: TRBD2

CDR3 protein: CASSLSGGETQYF
CDR3 DNA: TGCGCCAGCAGCTTGTCCGGTGGGGAGACCCAGTACTTC
clone size: -
J gene: TRBJ2-5
V gene: TRBV5-1
D gene: -

CDR3 protein: CATGQGGSGANVLTF
CDR3 DNA: TGTGCCACCGGACAGGGAGGATCGGGGGCCAACGTCCTGACTTTC
clone size: -
J gene: TRBJ2-6
V gene: TRBV28
D gene: TRBD1

CDR3 protein: CAARETGNTGELFF
CDR3 DNA: TGTGCCGCCCGGGAGACGGGGAACACCGGGGAGCTGTTTTTT
clone size: -
J gene: TRBJ2-2
V gene: TRBV6-5
D gene: -

CDR3 protein: CASSVIAGDTGELFF
CDR3 DNA: TGTGCCAGCAGTGTGATAGCGGGGGACACCGGGGAGCTGTTTTTT
clone size: once
J gene: TRBJ2-2
V gene: TRBV6-1
D gene: TRBD2

CDR3 protein: CAGQDCSPLHF
CDR3 DNA: TGCGCCGGCCAGGACTGTTCACCCCTCCACTTT
clone size: once
J gene: TRBJ1-6
V gene: TRBV10-1
D gene: -

CDR3 protein: CASSPIIGTPTGELFF
CDR3 DNA: TGTGCCAGCAGCCCTATTATCGGGACGCCCACCGGGGAGCTGTTTTTT
clone size: -
J gene: TRBJ2-2
V gene: TRBV7-2
D gene: -

CDR3 protein: CAISDLPLGDTQYF
CDR3 DNA: TGTGCCATCAGTGATCTTCCACTGGGCGATACGCAGTATTTT
clone size: -
J gene: TRBJ2-3
V gene: TRBV10-3
D gene: -

CDR3 protein: CASLSPLKSAGELFF
CDR3 DNA: TGTGCCAGCTTGTCCCCCCTCAAGTCGGCCGGGGAGCTGTTTTTT
clone size: once
J gene: TRBJ2-2
V gene: TRBV6-5
D gene: -

CDR3 protein: CARLRLPARSYEQYF
CDR3 DNA: TGTGCCAGACTTCGCCTCCCAGCTCGATCCTACGAGCAGTACTTC
clone size: -
J gene: TRBJ2-7
V gene: TRBV19
D gene: -

CDR3 protein: CASSTITGQEQFF
CDR3 DNA: TGTGCCAGTAGTACTATCACGGGACAGGAGCAGTTCTTC
clone size: few
J gene: TRBJ2-1
V gene: TRBV19
D gene: TRBD1

CDR3 protein: CASSMPAGSNQPQHF
CDR3 DNA: TGTGCCAGTAGTATGCCCGCGGGTAGCAATCAGCCCCAGCATTTT
clone size: -
J gene: TRBJ1-5
V gene: TRBV19
D gene: -

CDR3 protein: CASSPGTNTGELFF
CDR3 DNA: TGTGCCAGCTCACCGGGGACTAACACCGGGGAGCTGTTTTTT
clone size: -
J gene: TRBJ2-2
V gene: TRBV18
D gene: -

CDR3 protein: CASSQDPPDTDTQYF
CDR3 DNA: TGTGCCAGCAGCCAAGATCCGCCAGACACAGATACGCAGTATTTT
clone size: -
J gene: TRBJ2-3
V gene: TRBV14
D gene: -

CDR3 protein: CASSLGGGLSYEQYF
CDR3 DNA: TGCGCCAGCAGCTTGGGGGGAGGCCTCTCCTACGAGCAGTACTTC
clone size: -
J gene: TRBJ2-7
V gene: TRBV5-1
D gene: -

CDR3 protein: CSVDPAPNYGYTF
CDR3 DNA: TGCAGCGTTGACCCGGCACCTAACTATGGCTACACCTTC
clone size: few
J gene: TRBJ1-2
V gene: TRBV29-1
D gene: -

CDR3 protein: CASSSGYGYTF
CDR3 DNA: TGTGCCAGCAGCTCCGGCTATGGCTACACCTTC
clone size: few
J gene: TRBJ1-2
V gene: TRBV7-9
D gene: -

CDR3 protein: CAISLDRGRTYEQYF
CDR3 DNA: TGTGCCATCAGTCTGGACAGGGGGCGAACCTACGAGCAGTACTTC
clone size: -
J gene: TRBJ2-7
V gene: TRBV10-3
D gene: TRBD1

CDR3 protein: CSVEDRGSSYEQYF
CDR3 DNA: TGCAGCGTTGAGGACAGGGGAAGCTCCTACGAGCAGTACTTC
clone size: -
J gene: TRBJ2-7
V gene: TRBV29-1
D gene: TRBD1

CDR3 protein: CATMEYLTSGNTGELFF
CDR3 DNA: TGTGCCACGATGGAGTATCTGACTAGCGGGAACACCGGGGAGCTGTTTTTT
clone size: -
J gene: TRBJ2-2
V gene: TRBV30
D gene: TRBD2

CDR3 protein: CASSQDLVVQTQYF
CDR3 DNA: TGTGCCAGCAGCCAAGATCTAGTGGTCCAGACCCAGTACTTC
clone size: -
J gene: TRBJ2-5
V gene: TRBV14
D gene: -

CDR3 protein: CASSLGLAGGPLNF
CDR3 DNA: TGTGCCAGCAGCTTGGGACTAGCGGGAGGGCCTCTTAACTTC
clone size: -
J gene: TRBJ2-5
V gene: TRBV7-2
D gene: TRBD2

CDR3 protein: CAIAHGTNQPQHF
CDR3 DNA: TGTGCCATCGCCCACGGGACTAATCAGCCCCAGCATTTT
clone size: -
J gene: TRBJ1-5
V gene: TRBV10-3
D gene: -

CDR3 protein: CAGTRDRVNQPQHF
CDR3 DNA: TGTGCCGGGACACGGGACAGGGTGAATCAGCCCCAGCATTTT
clone size: -
J gene: TRBJ1-5
V gene: TRBV2
D gene: TRBD1

CDR3 protein: CASRASFAGGEQFF
CDR3 DNA: TGCGCCAGCAGGGCCTCATTCGCGGGAGGTGAGCAGTTCTTC
clone size: few
J gene: TRBJ2-1
V gene: TRBV5-1
D gene: TRBD2

CDR3 protein: CASSYAGRWFF
CDR3 DNA: TGTGCCAGCAGTTATGCGGGCCGGTGGTTCTTC
clone size: -
J gene: TRBJ2-1
V gene: TRBV6-5
D gene: -

CDR3 protein: CASSLSGPTDAQYF
CDR3 DNA: TGTGCCAGCAGCTTAAGCGGGCCCACAGATGCGCAGTATTTT
clone size: few
J gene: TRBJ2-3
V gene: TRBV7-3
D gene: -

CDR3 protein: CASGYSGRPTGELFF
CDR3 DNA: TGCGCCAGTGGATACAGCGGGAGGCCCACCGGGGAGCTGTTTTTT
clone size: once
J gene: TRBJ2-2
V gene: TRBV4-3
D gene: TRBD2

CDR3 protein: CASKTSGSGRGEQFF
CDR3 DNA: TGTGCCAGCAAGACTAGCGGGAGCGGGCGGGGAGAGCAGTTCTTC
clone size: -
J gene: TRBJ2-1
V gene: TRBV2
D gene: TRBD2

CDR3 protein: CASSPLAGGGDTQYF
CDR3 DNA: TGTGCCAGCAGCCCACTAGCGGGAGGCGGGGATACGCAGTATTTT
clone size: -
J gene: TRBJ2-3
V gene: TRBV4-2
D gene: TRBD2

CDR3 protein: CASRTSGSVYNEQFF
CDR3 DNA: TGTGCCTCACGGACTAGCGGGAGTGTATACAATGAGCAGTTCTTC
clone size: -
J gene: TRBJ2-1
V gene: TRBV27
D gene: TRBD2

CDR3 protein: CAISPPTSNEQFF
CDR3 DNA: TGTGCCATCAGTCCCCCGACGAGCAATGAGCAGTTCTTC
clone size: -
J gene: TRBJ2-1
V gene: TRBV10-3
D gene: -

CDR3 protein: CASSYSRRERGYIQYF
CDR3 DNA: TGTGCCAGCAGTTACTCCCGACGGGAGAGAGGGTACATTCAGTACTTC
clone size: -
J gene: TRBJ2-4
V gene: TRBV6-5
D gene: -

CDR3 protein: CASSGGVFGTGRVEQFF
CDR3 DNA: TGTGCCAGCAGTGGGGGGGTCTTCGGGACAGGGAGGGTTGAGCAGTTCTTC
clone size: -
J gene: TRBJ2-1
V gene: TRBV2
D gene: TRBD1